This TCR beta chain was recorded in a study of T cell repertoires in cytomegalovirus infection. Study details: A matching HLA type, together with CMV infection, was signaled by public TCR beta signatures.

TCRdb processed the reads anew with MiXCR; each CDR3 protein has one entry. The profile shows 400,000 or so distinct CDR3 sequences, roughly 30% of them singletons. The CDR3 spans 18 residues. Germline V CDR1 and CDR2: SGHTA, FQGNSA. V lost 2 bases to trimming and J lost 0 bases; unmatched junction nucleotides: 10. Study-wide results and limits: The ex vivo response was dominated by HLA-C-restricted CMV-specific TCR beta clonotypes. Individuals carrying CMV plus the relevant HLA were identified by cumulative frequency of public TCR beta families.

This clonotype showed up many times. Its antigen is currently unknown. This clonotype originated in a human donor in good health (CMV status not recorded). Some clones in this sample may be carry-over from other donors' samples. Sample: PBMCs. The chain carries TRBV7-2 and TRBJ1-3; TRBD1 matches at 7 bases. CDR3 amino acids: CASSLQGGGQNSGNTIYF. The CDR3 DNA sequence: TGTGCCAGCAGCTTACAGGGGGGCGGGCAAAACTCTGGAAACACCATATATTTT. Looking up the rest from reference TRBV7-2 and TRBJ1-3 gives the full variable domain: GAGVSQSPSNKVTEKGKDVELRCDPISGHTALYWYRQSLGQGLEFLIYFQGNSAPDKSGLPSDRFSAERTGGSVSTLTIQRTQQEDSAVYLCASSLQGGGQNSGNTIYFGEGSWLTVV.